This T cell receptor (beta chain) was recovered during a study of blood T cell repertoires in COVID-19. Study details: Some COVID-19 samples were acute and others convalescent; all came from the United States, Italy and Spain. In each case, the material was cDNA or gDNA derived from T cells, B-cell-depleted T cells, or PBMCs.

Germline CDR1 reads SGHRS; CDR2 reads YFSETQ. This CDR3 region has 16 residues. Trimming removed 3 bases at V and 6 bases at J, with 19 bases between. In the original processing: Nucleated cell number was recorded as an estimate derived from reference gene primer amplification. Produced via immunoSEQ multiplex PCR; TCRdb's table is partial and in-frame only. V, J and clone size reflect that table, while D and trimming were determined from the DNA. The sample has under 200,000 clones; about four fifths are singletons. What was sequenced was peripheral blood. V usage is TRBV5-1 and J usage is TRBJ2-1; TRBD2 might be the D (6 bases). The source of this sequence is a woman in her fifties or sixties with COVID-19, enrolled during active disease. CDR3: CASSSQTLARSNEQFF. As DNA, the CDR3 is TGCGCCAGCAGCTCACAAACCCTAGCGCGTTCCAATGAGCAGTTCTTC. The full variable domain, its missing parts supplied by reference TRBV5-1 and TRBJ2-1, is KAGVTQTPRYLIKTRGQQVTLSCSPISGHRSVSWYQQTPGQGLQFLFEYFSETQRNKGNFPGRFSGRQFSNSRSEMNVSTLELGDSALYLCASSSQTLARSNEQFFGPGTRLTVL.